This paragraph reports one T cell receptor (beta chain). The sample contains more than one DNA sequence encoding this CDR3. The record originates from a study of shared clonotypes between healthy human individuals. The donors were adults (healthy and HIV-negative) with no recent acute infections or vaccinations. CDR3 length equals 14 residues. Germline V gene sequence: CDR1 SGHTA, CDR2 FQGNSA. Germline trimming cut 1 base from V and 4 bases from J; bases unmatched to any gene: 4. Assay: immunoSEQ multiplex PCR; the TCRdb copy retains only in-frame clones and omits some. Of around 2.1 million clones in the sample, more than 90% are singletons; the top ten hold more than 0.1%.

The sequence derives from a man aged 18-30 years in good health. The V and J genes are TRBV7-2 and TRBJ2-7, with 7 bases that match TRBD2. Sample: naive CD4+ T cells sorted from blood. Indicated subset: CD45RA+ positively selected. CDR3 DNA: TGTGCCAGCAGCTTAGGCGGGAGTAAGTACGAGCAGTACTTC. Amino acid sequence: CASSLGGSKYEQYF.